One and the same sample provided the 29 T cell receptor beta chains below, sequenced in a study of cytomegalovirus exposure and HLA in healthy donors. PCR involved 60 Vbeta and 13 Jbeta primers. Assay used: immunoSEQ multiplex PCR; TCRdb lists only in-frame clones, some missing. The sample lists 200,000 or so clones; 80% to 85% were seen once. The specimen sequenced was PBMCs. These receptors were taken from a woman in her thirties or forties in good health and CMV-seronegative.

CDR3 protein: CASSVVSGMGDTQYF. CDR3 nucleotide sequence: TGTGCCAGCAGCGTAGTGAGCGGGATGGGGGATACGCAGTATTTT. The gene calls are TRBV9 and TRBJ2-3; 7 nucleotides align to TRBD2. The CDR3 is made up of 15 amino acids. The junction had 7 bases not matched to a gene; V was cut back by 0 bases and J by 6 bases. Germline loops: CDR1 SGDLS, CDR2 YYNGEE.

V usage is TRBV5-1 and J usage is TRBJ2-3; 8 bases align to TRBD1. There are 16 residues in the CDR3. Trimming took 0 bases from V and 0 from J; bases not matched to a gene: 3. The germline V gene encodes CDR1 SGHRS and CDR2 YFSETQ. The CDR3 region has the DNA TGCGCCAGCAGCTTGGGGACAGGGAAAAGCACAGATACGCAGTATTTT. It codes for CASSLGTGKSTDTQYF.

The chain employs TRBV19 and TRBJ1-1, with 8 bases fitting TRBD1. The germline gives CDR1 LNHDA, CDR2 SQIVND (reference sequence). V lost 3 bases and J lost 3; bases outside the gene matches: 3. The CDR3 is 14 amino acids. CDR3 sequence: CASSMDRAYTEAFF. The CDR3 DNA is TGTGCCAGTAGTATGGACAGGGCATACACTGAAGCTTTCTTT.

This clone turned up a few times. This chain connects TRBV28 to TRBJ1-4; a weak D match, TRBD1 (6 bases). The V gene lost 5 bases and the J gene lost 8 bases, with 15 bases spanning the gap. The CDR3 totals 14 residues. CDR1 MDHEN and CDR2 SYDVKM come from the germline V gene. CDR3 amino acids: CASSLDRSWEKLFF. The CDR3 region has the DNA TGTGCCAGCAGTCTTGACAGGAGTTGGGAAAAACTGTTTTTT.

This clone was seen once. The rearrangement joins TRBV11-2 to TRBJ2-7; possibly TRBD2 for D (6 bases). The ends were cut back, 3 bases at V and 1 base at J, with 7 bases in the middle. The CDR3 is 13 amino acids. The germline V gene has CDR1 SGHAT and CDR2 FQNNGV. The CDR3 loop reads CASSFSGSYEQYF. The CDR3 DNA is TGTGCCAGCAGCTTTAGCGGTTCCTACGAGCAGTACTTC.

This clone showed up just a few times. The chain couples TRBV10-3 to TRBJ2-3, with TRBD2 as a possible D gene (5 bases). The ends were cut back, 6 bases at V and 3 bases at J, with 16 bases in the middle. The V gene's germline CDR1 is ENHRY and CDR2 SYGVKD. This CDR3 has 15 residues. The CDR3 DNA is TGTGCCATCAGACCCGGGTCCCGGGGAACAGATACGCAGTATTTT. Translating it yields CAIRPGSRGTDTQYF.

V and J are TRBV10-2 and TRBJ2-1; TRBD1 matches at 9 bases. This CDR3 is built from 13 residues. Germline V gene sequence: CDR1 WSHSY, CDR2 SAAADI. V lost 10 bases, J lost 2 bases, and 3 bases stayed unmatched. The CDR3: CATRDRAYNEQFF. CDR3 sequence (DNA): TGCGCCACCCGGGACAGGGCCTACAATGAGCAGTTCTTC.

This clone was recorded once. The CDR3 bases are TGTGCCAGCAGCAAGGGGAGGAACACTGAAGCTTTCTTT. Its protein is CASSKGRNTEAFF. This chain joins TRBV21-1 and TRBJ1-1. TRBV21-1 corresponds to a pseudogene. The length of the CDR3 is 13 residues.

V usage is TRBV7-9 and J usage is TRBJ1-1; D is unresolved. This CDR3 is built from 12 residues. Per the germline V gene, CDR1 is SEHNR and CDR2 is FQNEAQ (reference sequence). Trimming took 0 bases from V and 8 from J, leaving 7 bases between them. The CDR3 loop is CASSLAPGEAFF. The CDR3 region has the DNA TGTGCCAGCAGCTTAGCGCCGGGGGAAGCTTTCTTT.

This chain uses TRBV6-6 with TRBJ1-2; D is uncertain. Trimming took off 0 bases at V and 2 bases at J, with 7 bases between the two ends. The CDR3 consists of 14 residues. Germline V CDR1 and CDR2: MNHNY, SVGAGI (reference sequence). The CDR3 sequence is CASSYSALNYGYTF. The DNA for the CDR3 is TGTGCCAGCAGTTACTCGGCTTTAAACTATGGCTACACCTTC.

V usage is TRBV7-2 and J usage is TRBJ2-7; possible D gene TRBD1, 6 bases. Trimming took 5 bases from V and 1 from J, leaving 15 bases between them. CDR1 and CDR2 from the germline V gene are SGHTA and FQGNSA. The length of the CDR3 is 15 residues. For the CDR3, the DNA is TGTGCCAGCAGCCCCCAGACAGGATTTTCCTACGAGCAGTACTTC. Translated, it gives CASSPQTGFSYEQYF.

This rearrangement joins TRBV19 to TRBJ2-2; TRBD2 matches 9 bases. Germline assignment: CDR1 LNHDA and CDR2 SQIVND (reference sequence). V was clipped by 5 bases and J by 2 bases; unmatched bases: 3. CDR3 length: 15 amino acids. The CDR3 sequence: CASSAGLANTGELFF. Written as DNA, the CDR3 is TGTGCCAGTAGTGCGGGACTAGCAAACACCGGGGAGCTGTTTTTT.

V is TRBV25-1 and J is TRBJ1-6; no clear D gene. CDR3 length equals 14 residues. The germline gives CDR1 MGHDK, CDR2 SYGVNS. V was shortened by 3 bases and J by 0 bases, with 3 bases between the two germline ends. The DNA of the CDR3 is TGTGCCAGCAGTGACAGCTCCTATAATTCACCCCTCCACTTT. Its protein is CASSDSSYNSPLHF.

This clone was detected once. The rearrangement links TRBV5-4 to TRBJ2-2; D perhaps matches TRBD2 (6 bases). Germline loops: CDR1 SGHNT, CDR2 YYREEE (reference sequence). This CDR3 has 13 amino acids. Trimming removed 7 bases at V and 7 bases at J, with 14 bases between. CDR3 protein: CASQGGLGGELFF. Here the CDR3 DNA reads TGTGCCAGCCAGGGAGGTCTAGGCGGGGAGCTGTTTTTT.

This chain uses TRBV28 with TRBJ1-5, with 7 bases identical to TRBD1. Germline lookup yields CDR1 MDHEN and CDR2 SYDVKM. This CDR3 spans 15 amino acids. V shed 5 bases and J 4 bases; nucleotides not matched to a gene: 8. Here the CDR3 reads CASSRPDRRNQPQHF. DNA of the CDR3: TGTGCCAGCAGTCGCCCGGACAGGAGAAATCAGCCCCAGCATTTT.

This sequence joins TRBV7-9 and TRBJ2-1; D is unresolved. The CDR3 totals 12 residues. Germline CDR1 and CDR2: SEHNR and FQNEAQ (reference sequence). V was trimmed by 0 bases and J by 6 bases, leaving 3 bases between them. The DNA for the CDR3 is TGTGCCAGCAGCTTAGCCAGCAATGAGCAGTTCTTC. Its protein is CASSLASNEQFF.

The CDR3 DNA sequence: TGTGCCAGCAGTAAACCGGGACTAGGGGTAGATACGCAGTATTTT. This sequence encodes CASSKPGLGVDTQYF. This sequence joins TRBV6-5 and TRBJ2-3, with 8 bases fitting TRBD2. The CDR3 has 15 amino acids. The germline gives CDR1 MNHEY, CDR2 SVGAGI. V trimming: 5 bases; J trimming: 5 bases; junction bases outside the gene matches: 9.

The CDR3 DNA sequence: TGTGCCAGCAGTTACGTACTAGCGGCCATAGGGGACGAGCAGTACTTC. It yields the protein CASSYVLAAIGDEQYF. The chain is built from TRBV6-6 and TRBJ2-7; 8 bases are a match to TRBD2. After removal of 2 bases from V and 5 bases from J, the junction contained 11 bases not matched to a gene. CDR1 is MNHNY and CDR2 is SVGAGI in the germline V gene (reference sequence). The CDR3 loop spans 16 amino acids.

This chain uses TRBV5-6 with TRBJ1-2; 9 nucleotides line up with TRBD1. The CDR3 totals 16 residues. CDR1 is SGHDT, CDR2 YYEEEE, per germline. The trim removed 1 base at V and 5 bases at J, leaving 9 bases unmatched. In nucleotides, the CDR3 is TGTGCCAGCAGCTTGACCGGGACAGGGAATTTGTATGGCTACACCTTC. Amino acids: CASSLTGTGNLYGYTF. The variable domain in full, with the rest retrieved from reference TRBV5-6 and TRBJ1-2, is DAGVTQSPTHLIKTRGQQVTLRCSPKSGHDTVSWYQQALGQGPQFIFQYYEEEERQRGNFPDRFSGHQFPNYSSELNVNALLLGDSALYLCASSLTGTGNLYGYTFGSGTRLTVV.

The rearrangement joins TRBV5-5 to TRBJ1-5, with TRBD1 matching over 9 bases. CDR3 length equals 18 residues. The V and J ends lost 3 bases and 4 bases, in that order; junction bases with no gene match: 14. Germline CDR1 SGHKS, CDR2 YYEKEE (reference sequence). The CDR3 DNA follows: TGTGCCAGCAGCTCGACGGCCGGGACAGGGTTACGGAATCAGCCCCAGCATTTT. This gives the protein CASSSTAGTGLRNQPQHF.

The chain employs TRBV5-1 and TRBJ2-2; maybe TRBD2 (6 bases). This CDR3 has 16 residues. V was pared by 6 bases and J by 3 bases, with 18 bases between. Germline-derived CDR1 and CDR2 are SGHRS and YFSETQ. The CDR3 loop reads CASKGGASRDTGELFF. CDR3 coding DNA: TGCGCCAGCAAAGGAGGGGCTAGCAGGGACACCGGGGAGCTGTTTTTT.

This clone came up once. The chain carries TRBV5-1 and TRBJ2-2; 10 nucleotides line up with TRBD1. CDR3 length: 16 residues. V shed 0 bases and J 5 bases; nucleotides not matched to a gene: 4. Germline V gene lookup returns CDR1 SGHRS and CDR2 YFSETQ. The CDR3 bases are TGCGCCAGCAGCTTGGGGACAGGGGGTTTTACCGGGGAGCTGTTTTTT. Its translation is CASSLGTGGFTGELFF. The full variable domain, with the rest looked up from reference TRBV5-1 and TRBJ2-2, is KAGVTQTPRYLIKTRGQQVTLSCSPISGHRSVSWYQQTPGQGLQFLFEYFSETQRNKGNFPGRFSGRQFSNSRSEMNVSTLELGDSALYLCASSLGTGGFTGELFFGEGSRLTVL.

The chain joins TRBV5-6 to TRBJ2-5, with D possibly matching TRBD2 (6 bases). V lost 5 bases to trimming and J lost 0 bases, with 17 bases between them. Germline values: CDR1 SGHDT, CDR2 YYEEEE. This CDR3 contains 16 residues. The CDR3 here is CASSPSGDAYQETQYF. For the CDR3, the DNA is TGTGCCAGCAGTCCCTCGGGGGATGCGTACCAAGAGACCCAGTACTTC. The complete variable domain, with remaining parts taken from reference TRBV5-6 and TRBJ2-5, reads DAGVTQSPTHLIKTRGQQVTLRCSPKSGHDTVSWYQQALGQGPQFIFQYYEEEERQRGNFPDRFSGHQFPNYSSELNVNALLLGDSALYLCASSPSGDAYQETQYFGPGTRLLVL.

The V gene is TRBV28, the J gene TRBJ1-2; no reliable D call. The length of the CDR3 is 14 residues. Germline values: CDR1 MDHEN, CDR2 SYDVKM. V was shortened by 10 bases and J by 0 bases, with 15 bases between the two germline ends. CDR3 region: CAITRNPSNYGYTF. DNA for the CDR3: TGTGCCATCACTCGTAACCCGTCTAACTATGGCTACACCTTC.

The chain joins TRBV19 to TRBJ1-5; TRBD1 agrees at 8 bases. The V segment lost 6 bases and the J segment 3 bases; nucleotides outside the gene matches: 4. Germline V gene data show CDR1 as LNHDA and CDR2 as SQIVND (reference sequence). CDR3 length: 14 amino acids. In nucleotides, the CDR3 is TGTGCCAGTAGCGACAGGGGAATCAATCAGCCCCAGCATTTT. Its translation: CASSDRGINQPQHF.

This clone was counted a single time. The chain uses TRBV10-3 and TRBJ1-2; 8 nucleotides match TRBD1. Germline V lookup: CDR1 ENHRY, CDR2 SYGVKD. V gave up 4 bases and J gave up 8 bases; unmatched junction bases: 12. The CDR3 runs to 15 residues. CDR3 nucleotides: TGTGCCATCAGTGCCCAACCCGGGACAGGCAGCGGCTACACCTTC. Its protein product is CAISAQPGTGSGYTF.

In regard to this clone: One end of the junction is discordant with germline, which a read error may explain. This chain connects TRBV7-9 to TRBJ1-1; no clear D gene. This CDR3 spans 15 amino acids. Germline CDR1 SEHNR, CDR2 FQNEAQ (reference sequence). CDR3 in amino acids: CSSSLDPGAGTEAFF. For the CDR3, the DNA is TGTTCCAGCAGCTTAGATCCAGGTGCCGGCACTGAAGCTTTCTTT.

CDR3 loop: CASSSGQSYGYTF. The CDR3 bases are TGTGCCAGCAGCTCGGGACAGTCCTATGGCTACACCTTC. The chain has TRBV13 and TRBJ1-2, with 7 bases matching TRBD1. Germline CDR1 is PRHDT and CDR2 is FYEKMQ (reference sequence). The CDR3 extends over 13 amino acids. With V trimmed by 4 bases and J by 4 bases, 3 bases remained unmatched.

The chain is built from TRBV4-1 and TRBJ2-7; 11 nucleotides agree with TRBD1. Germline values: CDR1 MGHRA, CDR2 YSYEKL. The CDR3 extends over 15 amino acids. Unmatched junction bases numbered 7, after V lost 5 bases and J lost 4 bases. CDR3 residues: CASSAGQGALYEQYF. Here the CDR3 DNA reads TGCGCCAGCAGCGCTGGACAGGGGGCGTTGTACGAGCAGTACTTC.